This entry describes one T cell receptor beta chain. Its antigen remains unknown. The data derive from a study of cytomegalovirus exposure and HLA in healthy donors. The V and J ends lost 5 bases and 0 bases respectively, with 11 bases between them. The germline V gene has CDR1 SGHTA and CDR2 FQGTGA. CDR3 length: 15 amino acids. The PCR employed 60 Vbeta primers together with 13 Jbeta primers. Sequencing was performed with immunoSEQ multiplex PCR; in TCRdb, only in-frame clones are kept and a portion is missing. Among some 78,000 clones listed, about 80% were seen once. The study, taken as a whole, reports: An apparent linkage of common viral pathogens to several of the most significant clusters emerged in a later analysis. In a later analysis, HLA-associated TCR beta chains were more clonally expanded than equally common others. Cytomegalovirus association was assigned to more than 150 TCR beta chains.

Unrecorded immune exposure was likely among donors, who were nominally healthy when sampled. Specimen: PBMCs. The chain is built from TRBV7-3 and TRBJ1-3; D remains ambiguous. The clonotype comes from a man over 45 in good health and CMV-seropositive. Here the CDR3 DNA reads TGTGCCAGCAGCGCCGGTGGGAGCTCTGGAAACACCATATATTTT. Translating gives CASSAGGSSGNTIYF.